This T cell receptor (beta chain) was documented in a study of blood T cell repertoires in COVID-19. Sequencing was performed with immunoSEQ multiplex PCR; in TCRdb, only in-frame clones are kept and a portion is missing. The table has 200,000 to 300,000 clones, around 90% seen once. The CDR3 length is 15 residues. After removal of 3 bases from V and 5 bases from J, the junction contained 7 bases not matched to a gene. CDR1 and CDR2 from the germline V gene are LNHNV and YYDKDF (reference sequence). The V and J genes are TRBV15 and TRBJ2-3; the match to TRBD1 covers 8 bases. The material sequenced was peripheral blood. The source of this sequence is a man aged 55 to 70 who had recovered from COVID-19. CDR3 sequence: CATSRRQGAGDTQYF. As DNA, the CDR3 is TGTGCCACCAGCAGGCGCCAGGGGGCAGGAGATACGCAGTATTTT.